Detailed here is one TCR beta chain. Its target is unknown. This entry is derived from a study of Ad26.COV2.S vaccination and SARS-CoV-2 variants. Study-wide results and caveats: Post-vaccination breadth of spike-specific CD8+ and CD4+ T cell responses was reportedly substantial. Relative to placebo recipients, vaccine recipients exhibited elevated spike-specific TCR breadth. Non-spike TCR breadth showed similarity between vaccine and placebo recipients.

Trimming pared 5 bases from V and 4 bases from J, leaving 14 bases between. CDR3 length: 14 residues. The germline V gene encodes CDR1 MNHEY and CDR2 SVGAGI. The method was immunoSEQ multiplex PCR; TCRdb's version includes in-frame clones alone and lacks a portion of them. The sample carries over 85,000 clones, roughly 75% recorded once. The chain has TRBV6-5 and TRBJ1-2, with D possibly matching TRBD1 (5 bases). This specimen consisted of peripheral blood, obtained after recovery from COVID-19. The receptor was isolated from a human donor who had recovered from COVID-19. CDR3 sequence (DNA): TGTGCCAGCAGTAGGGGAGGTACTGGCTATGGCTACACCTTC. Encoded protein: CASSRGGTGYGYTF.